The 22 T cell receptor beta chains in this list originate from one sample, sequenced in a study of T cells expressing NK-cell markers. TCRdb re-called the 5' RACE reads and catalogs CDR3 proteins one per entry, DNA excluded. Recorded for this sample: around 100,000 distinct CDR3 sequences. The specimen sequenced was blood T cells: a sorted CD56 or NKG2C T cell subset, CD4+ or CD8+ T cells, or bulk PBMC T cells (not recorded which). The receptors shown here come from a woman between 18 and 69 years old in good health.

The chain has TRBV7-9 and TRBJ1-1. Germline CDR1 and CDR2: SEHNR and FQNEAQ (reference sequence). This CDR3 region has 13 residues. CDR3 protein: CASSLPPATEAFF.

The genes are TRBV28 and TRBJ1-1. CDR3 size: 14 residues. Per the germline V gene, CDR1 is MDHEN and CDR2 is SYDVKM. CDR3 in amino acids: CASSYRSLNTEAFF.

The chain recombines TRBV11-3 with TRBJ2-1; TCRdb returns TRBD1, unconfirmable since there is no DNA. The germline gives CDR1 SGHNT, CDR2 YENEEA. This CDR3 region has 15 residues. The CDR3 is CASSFGLAGRNEQFF.

The chain is built from TRBV6-5 and TRBJ2-5; TCRdb names TRBD1, which stays unverified in the absence of DNA. This CDR3 region has 15 residues. The V gene's germline CDR1 is MNHEY and CDR2 SVGAGI. CDR3 region: CASSYSTGEEETQYF.

The CDR3 loop is CASGGRGVDEQFF. V gene TRBV6-1 combines with J gene TRBJ2-1; checking the TCRdb D call of TRBD1 is not possible without DNA. The CDR3 runs to 13 residues. Germline V CDR1 and CDR2: MNHNS, SASEGT.

The chain carries TRBV20-1 and TRBJ2-1; the TRBD2 assignment by TCRdb is unverifiable without DNA. Germline lookup yields CDR1 DFQATT and CDR2 SNEGSKA (reference sequence). The CDR3 runs to 15 residues. The CDR3: CSARLREGLSNEQFF.

The chain employs TRBV19 and TRBJ2-1; no DNA is available, so the TRBD2 call from TCRdb remains unchecked. Germline lookup yields CDR1 LNHDA and CDR2 SQIVND (reference sequence). The CDR3 covers 13 residues. The CDR3 reads CASSGTIDNEQFF.

The chain carries TRBV9 and TRBJ2-1; TCRdb selects TRBD1, and the lack of DNA leaves this call unchecked. Per the germline V gene, CDR1 is SGDLS and CDR2 is YYNGEE. This CDR3 comprises 14 residues. The CDR3: CASSVGGVRNEQFF.

V usage is TRBV27 and J usage is TRBJ1-2. CDR3 length: 13 residues. The germline V gene encodes CDR1 MNHEY and CDR2 SMNVEV (reference sequence). The CDR3 spells CASSFASNYGYTF.

V is TRBV12-3 or TRBV12-4 and J is TRBJ2-1; TCRdb's D call, TRBD1, is unchecked because there is no DNA. There are 12 residues in the CDR3. The CDR3 protein is CASSSSPGYGFF.

The J gene is TRBJ1-5, the V gene TRBV7-9. The CDR3 contains 13 residues. Germline CDR1 and CDR2: SEHNR and FQNEAQ (reference sequence). This CDR3 reads CASSLKPAGPQHF.

The V gene is TRBV27, the J gene TRBJ1-4; with no DNA, the TCRdb D assignment of TRBD1 cannot be verified. The CDR3 spans 14 residues. Germline V gives CDR1 MNHEY, CDR2 SMNVEV (reference sequence). CDR3 residues: CASGPGGTYEKLFF.

The chain employs TRBV20-1 and TRBJ2-3; as DNA is missing, the TRBD2 call by TCRdb cannot be tested. The germline CDR1 and CDR2 sequences are DFQATT and SNEGSKA (reference sequence). CDR3 length: 21 amino acids. This chain's CDR3 is CSARGMSPRLGLAGVVDTQYF.

The J gene is TRBJ2-1, the V gene TRBV20-1; as DNA is missing, the TRBD1 call by TCRdb cannot be tested. Germline CDR1 reads DFQATT; CDR2 reads SNEGSKA (reference sequence). CDR3 length: 15 residues. CDR3 loop: CSATPLAPSYNEQFF.

The chain couples TRBV9 to TRBJ2-1; TCRdb returns TRBD2, unconfirmable since there is no DNA. Germline V CDR1 and CDR2: SGDLS, YYNGEE. CDR3 length: 13 residues. The CDR3 region is CASSAGLAGEQFF.

The V call is TRBV20-1, the J call TRBJ2-7; TCRdb indicates TRBD2, and absent DNA this call remains unverified. CDR1 and CDR2 (germline): DFQATT, SNEGSKA (reference sequence). The CDR3 loop spans 15 amino acids. The CDR3 here is CSARLLAGELYEQYF.

This chain joins TRBV4-1 and TRBJ1-2. The CDR3 runs 17 residues. In germline, CDR1 is MGHRA, CDR2 YSYEKL. The CDR3 protein is CASTQEGPSAANYGYTF.

The J gene is TRBJ2-5, the V gene TRBV6-5; TCRdb's D call, TRBD2, is unchecked because there is no DNA. The CDR3 is 16 residues long. Germline CDR1 MNHEY, CDR2 SVGAGI. The CDR3: CASSYKGLAGEETQYF.

This rearrangement joins TRBV11-3 to TRBJ2-1; TCRdb returns TRBD1, unconfirmable since there is no DNA. The CDR3 sequence is 14 residues long. CDR1 is SGHNT, CDR2 YENEEA, per germline. The chain's CDR3 is CASSPGAVHNEQFF.

V usage is TRBV20-1 and J usage is TRBJ2-7; TCRdb proposes TRBD1, but this gene call is untestable without DNA. Germline-derived CDR1 and CDR2 are DFQATT and SNEGSKA (reference sequence). The CDR3 is made up of 11 amino acids. The CDR3 protein is CSATGASEQYF.

V and J are TRBV5-1 and TRBJ2-4; with no DNA, the TCRdb D assignment of TRBD2 cannot be verified. From germline, CDR1 is SGHRS and CDR2 YFSETQ. The CDR3 sequence is 14 residues long. The CDR3 is CASSWTSREGIQYF.

The gene calls are TRBV23-1 and TRBJ2-6; TCRdb's assignment of TRBD1 cannot be checked, as there is no DNA. TRBV23-1 is given ORF status, its function remaining uncertain. This CDR3 is built from 17 residues. Here the CDR3 reads CASSQKWAKSGANVLTF.